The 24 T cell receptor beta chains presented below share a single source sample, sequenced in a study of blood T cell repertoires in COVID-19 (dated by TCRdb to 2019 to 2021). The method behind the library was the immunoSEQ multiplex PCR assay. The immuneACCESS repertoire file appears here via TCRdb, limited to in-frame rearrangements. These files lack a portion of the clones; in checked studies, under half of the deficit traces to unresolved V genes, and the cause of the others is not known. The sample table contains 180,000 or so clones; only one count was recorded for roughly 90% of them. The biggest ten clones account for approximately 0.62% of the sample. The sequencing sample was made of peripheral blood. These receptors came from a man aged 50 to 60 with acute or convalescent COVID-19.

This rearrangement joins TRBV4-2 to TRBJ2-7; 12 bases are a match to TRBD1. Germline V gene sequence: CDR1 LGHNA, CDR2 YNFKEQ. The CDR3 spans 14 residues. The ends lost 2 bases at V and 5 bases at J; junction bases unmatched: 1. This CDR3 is CASSQWDRGHEQYV. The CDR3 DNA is TGTGCCAGCAGCCAATGGGACAGGGGGCACGAGCAGTACGTC.

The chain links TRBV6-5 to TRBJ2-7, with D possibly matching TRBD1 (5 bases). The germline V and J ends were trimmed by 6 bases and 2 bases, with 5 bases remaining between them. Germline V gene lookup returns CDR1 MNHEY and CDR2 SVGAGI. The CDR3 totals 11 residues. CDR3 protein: CASRTAYEQYF. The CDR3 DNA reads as TGTGCCAGCAGGACAGCCTACGAGCAGTACTTC.

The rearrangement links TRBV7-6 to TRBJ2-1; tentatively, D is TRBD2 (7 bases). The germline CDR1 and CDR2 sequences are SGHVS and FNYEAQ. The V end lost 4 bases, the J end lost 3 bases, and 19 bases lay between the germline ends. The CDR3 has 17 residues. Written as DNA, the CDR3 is TGTGCCAGCAGCTCGGAGATCGGGGGGCCCTACTACAATGAGCAGTTCTTC. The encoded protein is CASSSEIGGPYYNEQFF.

DNA for the CDR3: TGTGCCAGCAGCTTATCGGACAGATCTAACTATGGCTACACCTTC. It codes for CASSLSDRSNYGYTF. The chain carries TRBV7-9 and TRBJ1-2, with a weak D call TRBD1 (6 bases). The CDR3 totals 15 residues. Germline loops: CDR1 SEHNR, CDR2 FQNEAQ (reference sequence). The germline V and J ends were trimmed by 2 bases and 0 bases, with 10 bases remaining between them. The variable domain in full, with the rest retrieved from reference TRBV7-9 and TRBJ1-2, is DTGVSQNPRHKITKRGQNVTFRCDPISEHNRLYWYRQTLGQGPEFLTYFQNEAQLEKSRLLSDRFSAERPKGSFSTLEIQRTEQGDSAMYLCASSLSDRSNYGYTFGSGTRLTVV.

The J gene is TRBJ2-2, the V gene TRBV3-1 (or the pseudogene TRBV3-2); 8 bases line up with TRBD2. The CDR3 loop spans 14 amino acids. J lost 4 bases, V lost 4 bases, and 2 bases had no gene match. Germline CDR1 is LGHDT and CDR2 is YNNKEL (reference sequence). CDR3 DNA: TGTGCCAGCAGCCTGGGGACTAGCACCGGGGAGCTGTTTTTT. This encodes CASSLGTSTGELFF.

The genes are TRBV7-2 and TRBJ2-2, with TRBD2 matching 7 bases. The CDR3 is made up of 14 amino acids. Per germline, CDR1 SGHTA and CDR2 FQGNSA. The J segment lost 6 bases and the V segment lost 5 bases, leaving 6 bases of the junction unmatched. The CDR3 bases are TGTGCCAGCAGCGGCCAACTAGCGTCCGGGGAGCTGTTTTTT. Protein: CASSGQLASGELFF.

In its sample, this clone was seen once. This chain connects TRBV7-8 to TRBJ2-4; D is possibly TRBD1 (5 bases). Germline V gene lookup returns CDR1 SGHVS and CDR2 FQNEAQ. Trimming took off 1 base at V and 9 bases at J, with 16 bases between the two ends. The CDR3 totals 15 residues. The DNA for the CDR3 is TGTGCCAGCAGCTTAGGTTATGGTCGAGACAGCATTCAGTACTTC. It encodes CASSLGYGRDSIQYF.

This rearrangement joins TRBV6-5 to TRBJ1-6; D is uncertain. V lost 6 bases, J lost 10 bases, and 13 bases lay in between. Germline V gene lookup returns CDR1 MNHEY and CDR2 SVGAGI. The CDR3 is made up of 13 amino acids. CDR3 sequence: CASSPSLHSPLHF. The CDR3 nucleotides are TGTGCCAGCAGCCCCTCTTTACACTCACCCCTCCACTTT.

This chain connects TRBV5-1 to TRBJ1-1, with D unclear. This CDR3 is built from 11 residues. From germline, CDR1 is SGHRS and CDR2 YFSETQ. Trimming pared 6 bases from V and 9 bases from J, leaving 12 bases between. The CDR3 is CASNLGDKAFF. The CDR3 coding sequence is TGCGCCAGCAATCTCGGTGATAAAGCTTTCTTT.

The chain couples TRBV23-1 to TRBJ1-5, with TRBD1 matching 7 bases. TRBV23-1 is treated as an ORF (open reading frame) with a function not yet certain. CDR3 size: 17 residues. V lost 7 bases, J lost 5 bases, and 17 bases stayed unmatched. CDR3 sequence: CASNPGTAPVRDQPQHF. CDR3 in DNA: TGCGCCAGCAATCCCGGGACAGCTCCTGTTCGGGATCAGCCCCAGCATTTT.

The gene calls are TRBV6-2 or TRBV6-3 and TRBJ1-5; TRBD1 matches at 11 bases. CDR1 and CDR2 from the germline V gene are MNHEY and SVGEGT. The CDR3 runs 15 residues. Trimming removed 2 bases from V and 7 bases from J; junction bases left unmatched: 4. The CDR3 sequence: CASSYGQGAIQPQHF. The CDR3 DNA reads TGTGCCAGCAGTTACGGACAGGGGGCTATACAGCCCCAGCATTTT.

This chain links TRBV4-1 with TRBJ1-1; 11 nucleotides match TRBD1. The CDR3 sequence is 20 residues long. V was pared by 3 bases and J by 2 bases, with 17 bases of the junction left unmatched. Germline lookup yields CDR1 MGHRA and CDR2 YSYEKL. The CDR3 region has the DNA TGCGCCAGCAGCCAGCCAACCGGACAGGGGGCACGGTTGGGTAACACTGAAGCTTTCTTT. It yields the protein CASSQPTGQGARLGNTEAFF.

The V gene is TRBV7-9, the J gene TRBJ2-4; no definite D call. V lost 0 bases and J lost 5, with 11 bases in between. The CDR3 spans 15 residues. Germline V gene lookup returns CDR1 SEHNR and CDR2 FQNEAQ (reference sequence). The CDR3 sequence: CASSLADISQNIQYF. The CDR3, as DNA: TGTGCCAGCAGCTTAGCTGACATCTCCCAAAACATTCAGTACTTC. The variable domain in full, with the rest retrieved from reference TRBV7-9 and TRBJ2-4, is DTGVSQNPRHKITKRGQNVTFRCDPISEHNRLYWYRQTLGQGPEFLTYFQNEAQLEKSRLLSDRFSAERPKGSFSTLEIQRTEQGDSAMYLCASSLADISQNIQYFGAGTRLSVL.

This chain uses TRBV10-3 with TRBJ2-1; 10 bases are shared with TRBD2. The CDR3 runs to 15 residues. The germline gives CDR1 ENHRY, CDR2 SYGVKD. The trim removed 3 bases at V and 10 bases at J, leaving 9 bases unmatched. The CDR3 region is CAISDGTSATGEQFF. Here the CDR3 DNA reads TGTGCCATCAGTGACGGGACTAGCGCCACAGGGGAGCAGTTCTTC.

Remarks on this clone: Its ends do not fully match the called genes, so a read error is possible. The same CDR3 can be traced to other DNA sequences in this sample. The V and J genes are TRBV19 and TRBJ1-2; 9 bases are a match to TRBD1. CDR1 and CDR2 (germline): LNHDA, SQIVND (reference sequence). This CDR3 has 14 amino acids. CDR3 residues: CASSPGQGFYGYTF. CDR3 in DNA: TGTGCCAGTAGCCCCGGACAGGGGTTTTATGGCTATACCTTC.

The chain's CDR3 is CASSIGGSPGPQHF. The CDR3 bases are TGTGCCAGTAGTATAGGGGGCAGCCCCGGCCCCCAGCATTTT. The V gene is TRBV19, the J gene TRBJ1-5; possibly TRBD1 for D (5 bases). The CDR3 has 14 residues. Trimming pared 1 base from V and 10 bases from J, leaving 14 bases between. Germline V gene data show CDR1 as LNHDA and CDR2 as SQIVND (reference sequence).

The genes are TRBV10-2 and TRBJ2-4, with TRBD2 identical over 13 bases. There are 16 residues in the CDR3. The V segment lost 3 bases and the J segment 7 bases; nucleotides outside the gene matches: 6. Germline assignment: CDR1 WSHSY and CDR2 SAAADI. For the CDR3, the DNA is TGCGCCAGCAGTGATACTAGCGGGGGGGCCCGGAACATTCAGTACTTC. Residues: CASSDTSGGARNIQYF.

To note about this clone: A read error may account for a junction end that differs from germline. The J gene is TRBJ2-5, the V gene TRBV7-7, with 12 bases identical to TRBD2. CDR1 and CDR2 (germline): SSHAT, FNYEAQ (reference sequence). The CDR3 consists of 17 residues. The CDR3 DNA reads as TGTGCTAGCAGCACCCCAACCGGGACTAGCGGGCTTGAGACCCAGTACTTC. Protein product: CASSTPTGTSGLETQYF.

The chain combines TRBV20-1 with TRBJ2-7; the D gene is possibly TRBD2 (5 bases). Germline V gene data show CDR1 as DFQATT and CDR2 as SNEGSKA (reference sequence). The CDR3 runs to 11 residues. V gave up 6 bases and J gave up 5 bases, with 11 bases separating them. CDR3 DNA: TGCAGTGCGCGGGCGGGCCACGAGCAGTACGTC. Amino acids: CSARAGHEQYV.

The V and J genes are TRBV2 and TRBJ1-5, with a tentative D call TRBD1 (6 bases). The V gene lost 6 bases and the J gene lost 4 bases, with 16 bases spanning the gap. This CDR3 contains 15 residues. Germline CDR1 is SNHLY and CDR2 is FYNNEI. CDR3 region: CASSLSPGTNQPQHF. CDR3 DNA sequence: TGTGCCAGCAGCCTATCCCCGGGGACAAATCAGCCCCAGCATTTT.

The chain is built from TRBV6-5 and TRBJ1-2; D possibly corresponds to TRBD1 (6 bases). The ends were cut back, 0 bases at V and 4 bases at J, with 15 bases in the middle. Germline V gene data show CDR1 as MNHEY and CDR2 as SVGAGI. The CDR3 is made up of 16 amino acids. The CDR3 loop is CASSYSRLDSSYGYTF. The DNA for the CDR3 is TGTGCCAGCAGTTACTCGAGACTGGACAGTAGCTATGGCTACACCTTC.

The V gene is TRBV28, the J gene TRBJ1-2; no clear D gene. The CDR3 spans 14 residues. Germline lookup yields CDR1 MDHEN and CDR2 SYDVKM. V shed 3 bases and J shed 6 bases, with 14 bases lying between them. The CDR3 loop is CASSFGPGWDGYTF. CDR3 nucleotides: TGTGCCAGCAGTTTTGGGCCCGGCTGGGATGGCTACACCTTC.

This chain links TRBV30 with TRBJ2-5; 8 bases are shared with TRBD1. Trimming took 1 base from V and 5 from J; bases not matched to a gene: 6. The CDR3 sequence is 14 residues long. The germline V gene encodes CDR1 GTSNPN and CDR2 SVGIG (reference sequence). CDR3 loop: CAWSAGGSGETQYF. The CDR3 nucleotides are TGTGCCTGGAGTGCAGGGGGCTCGGGGGAGACCCAGTACTTC.

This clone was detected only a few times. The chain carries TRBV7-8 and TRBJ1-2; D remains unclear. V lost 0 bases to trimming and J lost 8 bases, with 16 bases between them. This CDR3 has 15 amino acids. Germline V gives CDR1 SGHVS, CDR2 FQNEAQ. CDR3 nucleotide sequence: TGTGCCAGCAGCTTAGCCCGGTCCGGGAGGGAGGGCTACACCTTC. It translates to CASSLARSGREGYTF.